Shown below are 13 T cell receptor beta chains from a single sample sequenced in a study of T cell repertoires in cytomegalovirus infection. No antigens are known for them. TCRdb analysed the reads with MiXCR anew, one entry per CDR3 protein. The table includes 650,000 to 900,000 distinct CDR3 sequences, under 35% detected once. This specimen consisted of cultured CD8+ T cells from PBMCs, obtained from culture after CMV antigen stimulation. These receptors were taken from a human donor in good health (CMV status not recorded). Some clones in this sample may be carry-over from other donors' samples.

V gene TRBV6-6 combines with J gene TRBJ2-1; D may match TRBD1 or TRBD2 (6 bases each). Germline V gene data show CDR1 as MNHNY and CDR2 as SVGAGI (reference sequence). Trimming removed 2 bases at V and 4 bases at J, with 12 bases between. The CDR3 contains 15 residues. CDR3 protein: CASSYGGTPYNEQFF. The CDR3, as DNA: TGTGCCAGCAGTTACGGCGGGACACCTTACAATGAGCAGTTCTTC.

V and J are TRBV7-6 and TRBJ2-2; D not certain. Germline CDR1 SGHVS, CDR2 FNYEAQ. The CDR3 runs to 15 residues. V was cut by 6 bases and J by 5 bases, with 16 bases left in between. In DNA, the CDR3 is TGTGCCAGCAGTCCAACGGGTCCCCTTACCGGGGAGCTGTTTTTT. Translation gives CASSPTGPLTGELFF.

This clonotype was seen many times. The V and J genes are TRBV28 and TRBJ1-2, with no clear D. The germline V gene has CDR1 MDHEN and CDR2 SYDVKM. V lost 5 bases to trimming and J lost 6 bases, with 10 bases between them. This CDR3 is 12 amino acids long. This chain's CDR3 is CASSRGNHGYTF. The CDR3 DNA follows: TGTGCCAGCAGTCGAGGGAACCATGGCTACACCTTC.

The table lists this clonotype with a few counts. The V and J genes are TRBV27 and TRBJ2-3; TRBD1 is a possible D gene (5 bases). CDR1 is MNHEY and CDR2 is SMNVEV in the germline V gene (reference sequence). The CDR3 consists of 14 residues. Trimming took 6 bases from V and 4 from J, leaving 14 bases between them. For the CDR3, the DNA is TGTGCCAGCAGGGGGCCGCGAAGCCCAGATACGCAGTATTTT. This codes for CASRGPRSPDTQYF.

In its sample, this clonotype was seen a few times. The chain recombines TRBV7-3 with TRBJ2-1, with D possibly being TRBD1 (5 bases). This CDR3 has 15 amino acids. The V end was cut by 1 base, the J end by 3 bases, with 10 bases between. CDR1 and CDR2 from the germline V gene are SGHTA and FQGTGA. This chain's CDR3 is CASSLKQGRYNEQFF. DNA of the CDR3: TGTGCCAGCAGCTTAAAGCAGGGTCGCTACAATGAGCAGTTCTTC. The full variable domain, its missing parts supplied by reference TRBV7-3 and TRBJ2-1, is GAGVSQTPSNKVTEKGKYVELRCDPISGHTALYWYRQSLGQGPEFLIYFQGTGAADDSGLPNDRFFAVRPEGSVSTLKIQRTERGDSAVYLCASSLKQGRYNEQFFGPGTRLTVL.

The table lists this clonotype with a few counts. The chain has TRBV5-1 and TRBJ1-1; D gene unclear. Germline V lookup: CDR1 SGHRS, CDR2 YFSETQ. V shed 5 bases and J shed 5 bases, with 13 bases lying between them. CDR3 length: 13 residues. CDR3 region: CASRGIWGTEAFF. The CDR3, as DNA: TGCGCCAGCAGGGGGATCTGGGGAACTGAAGCTTTCTTT.

This clonotype appeared a few times. This chain connects TRBV6-5 to TRBJ1-5; D remains unclear. The ends were cut back, 0 bases at V and 8 bases at J, with 11 bases in the middle. The CDR3 runs 14 residues. Germline V gene sequence: CDR1 MNHEY, CDR2 SVGAGI. The CDR3 here is CASSYSGPEEPQHF. In nucleotides, the CDR3 is TGTGCCAGCAGTTACTCGGGCCCAGAGGAGCCCCAGCATTTT.

This clonotype was seen only a few times. The V call is TRBV29-1, the J call TRBJ1-1; no definite D call. The CDR3 extends over 13 amino acids. From germline, CDR1 is SQVTM and CDR2 ANQGSEA. V lost 1 base to trimming and J lost 3 bases, with 9 bases between them. CDR3 bases: TGCAGCGTTGAAGGGCGGAGGGACACTGAAGCTTTCTTT. It translates to CSVEGRRDTEAFF.

This clonotype was counted between two and nine times. The chain joins TRBV24-1 to TRBJ1-2, with 7 nucleotides matching TRBD1. The length of the CDR3 is 13 residues. The trim removed 4 bases at V and 8 bases at J, leaving 6 bases unmatched. The germline CDR1 and CDR2 sequences are KGHDR and SFDVKD. The CDR3 DNA reads TGTGCCACCAGTGACCTTACAGGGGACGGCTACACCTTC. Its translation is CATSDLTGDGYTF.

This clonotype was counted between two and nine times. The J gene is TRBJ2-7, the V gene TRBV6-2 or TRBV6-3; 7 nucleotides align to TRBD1. This CDR3 comprises 13 residues. CDR1 and CDR2 (germline): MNHEY, SVGEGT. The V segment lost 5 bases and the J segment 6 bases; nucleotides outside the gene matches: 7. CDR3 coding DNA: TGTGCCAGCAGTGCGACAGGGCGAGGCGAGCAGTACGTC. Translated: CASSATGRGEQYV.

Written as DNA, the CDR3 is TGCGCCAGCAGCCTAATAGGACACCACAATCAGCCCCAGCATTTT. It yields the protein CASSLIGHHNQPQHF. The chain links TRBV4-1 to TRBJ1-5, with D possibly matching TRBD1 (5 bases). V lost 4 bases and J lost 3, with 13 bases in between. Germline values: CDR1 MGHRA, CDR2 YSYEKL. The CDR3 contains 15 residues.

This clonotype occurred a few times. A much larger clone lies one base from this, so it may be a read error. The rearrangement uses TRBV6-5 and TRBJ1-1, with no clear D. There are 11 residues in the CDR3. In germline, CDR1 is MNHEY, CDR2 SVGAGI. The V and J ends lost 6 bases and 3 bases respectively, with 5 bases between them. CDR3 loop: CASSTDTEAFF. The CDR3 nucleotides are TGTGCCAGCAGCACGGACACTGAAGCTTTCTTT.

The table lists this clonotype with many counts. The chain recombines TRBV6-5 with TRBJ2-3; no definite D call. V lost 4 bases, J lost 2 bases, and 16 bases lay in between. Germline V CDR1 and CDR2: MNHEY, SVGAGI. CDR3 length: 16 residues. This chain's CDR3 is CASSSEDLDPTDTQYF. Here the CDR3 DNA reads TGTGCCAGCAGTTCTGAAGATCTAGATCCCACAGATACGCAGTATTTT.